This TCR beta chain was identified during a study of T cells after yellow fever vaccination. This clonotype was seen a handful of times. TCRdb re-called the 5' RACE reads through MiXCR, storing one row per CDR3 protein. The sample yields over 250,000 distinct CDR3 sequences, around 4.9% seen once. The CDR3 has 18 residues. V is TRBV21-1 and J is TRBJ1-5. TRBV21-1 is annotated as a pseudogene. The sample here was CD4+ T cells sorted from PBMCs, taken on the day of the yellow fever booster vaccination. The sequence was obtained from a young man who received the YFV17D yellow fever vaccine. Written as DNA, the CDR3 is TGTGCCAGCAGCAAACTGCGGGGTCCGCGGTTTAGCAATCAGCCCCAGCATTTT. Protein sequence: CASSKLRGPRFSNQPQHF.